This T cell receptor beta chain was recorded in a study of cytomegalovirus exposure and HLA in healthy donors. Notes on the study in general: The authors judged a highly shared variant cluster likely a sequencing artifact. By a later analysis, the bulk of CMV-associated TCR beta chains appeared HLA-restricted.

V was pared by 3 bases and J by 1 base, with 11 bases of the junction left unmatched. This CDR3 is built from 18 residues. CDR1 and CDR2 from the germline V gene are MGHDK and SYGVNS. On this clone: Its antigen remains unknown.

The PCR had 60 Vbeta and 13 Jbeta primers. Libraries were prepared by immunoSEQ multiplex PCR; TCRdb keeps only in-frame clonotypes and omits some of them. Of some 180,000 clones in the sample, 80% were seen once. V and J are TRBV25-1 and TRBJ1-5, with TRBD1 matching 8 bases. Sequenced input: PBMCs. This clonotype was obtained from a woman in her twenties or thirties in good health and CMV-seronegative. CDR3 bases: TGTGCCAGCAGTGATCCGGACAGGGCCTGTTCCAGCAATCAGCCCCAGCATTTT. It is translated as CASSDPDRACSSNQPQHF.